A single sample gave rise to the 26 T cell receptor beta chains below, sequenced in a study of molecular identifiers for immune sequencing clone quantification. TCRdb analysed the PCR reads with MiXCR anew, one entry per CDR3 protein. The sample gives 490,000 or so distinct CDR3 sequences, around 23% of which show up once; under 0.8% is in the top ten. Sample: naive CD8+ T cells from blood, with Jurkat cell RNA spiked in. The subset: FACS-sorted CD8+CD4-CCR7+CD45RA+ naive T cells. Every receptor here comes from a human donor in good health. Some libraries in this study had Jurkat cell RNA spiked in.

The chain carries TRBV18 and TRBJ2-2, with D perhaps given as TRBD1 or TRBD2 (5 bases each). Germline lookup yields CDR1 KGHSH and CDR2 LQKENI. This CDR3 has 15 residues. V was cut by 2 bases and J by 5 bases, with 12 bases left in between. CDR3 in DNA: TGTGCCAGCTCACCAAGGGACGGCAATACCGGGGAGCTGTTTTTT. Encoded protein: CASSPRDGNTGELFF. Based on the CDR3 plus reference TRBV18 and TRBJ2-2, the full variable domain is NAGVMQNPRHLVRRRGQEARLRCSPMKGHSHVYWYRQLPEEGLKFMVYLQKENIIDESGMPKERFSAEFPKEGPSILRIQQVVRGDSAAYFCASSPRDGNTGELFFGEGSRLTVL.

CDR3 in DNA: TGTGCCAGCAGTGAGACTAGCGGGCCATACGAGCAGTACTTC. This encodes CASSETSGPYEQYF. The gene calls are TRBV6-6 and TRBJ2-7, with 10 nucleotides matching TRBD2. The germline V gene encodes CDR1 MNHNY and CDR2 SVGAGI (reference sequence). This CDR3 has 14 residues. V lost 5 bases and J lost 4; bases outside the gene matches: 5.

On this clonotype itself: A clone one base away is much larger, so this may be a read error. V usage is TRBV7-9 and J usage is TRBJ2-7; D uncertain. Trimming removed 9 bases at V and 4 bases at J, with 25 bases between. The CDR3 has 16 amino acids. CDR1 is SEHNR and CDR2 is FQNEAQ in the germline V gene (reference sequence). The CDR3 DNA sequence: TGTGCCAGAAGCCCATTGAAGGACGGAGCAAAGTACGAGCAGTACTTC. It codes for CARSPLKDGAKYEQYF.

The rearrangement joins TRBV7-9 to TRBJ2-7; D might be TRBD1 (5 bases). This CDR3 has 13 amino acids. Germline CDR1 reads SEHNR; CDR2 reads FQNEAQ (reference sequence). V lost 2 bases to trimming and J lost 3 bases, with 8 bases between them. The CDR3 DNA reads TGTGCCAGCAGCTTATCGACAGACTACGAGCAGTACTTC. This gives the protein CASSLSTDYEQYF. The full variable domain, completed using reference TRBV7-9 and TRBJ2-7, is DTGVSQNPRHKITKRGQNVTFRCDPISEHNRLYWYRQTLGQGPEFLTYFQNEAQLEKSRLLSDRFSAERPKGSFSTLEIQRTEQGDSAMYLCASSLSTDYEQYFGPGTRLTVT.

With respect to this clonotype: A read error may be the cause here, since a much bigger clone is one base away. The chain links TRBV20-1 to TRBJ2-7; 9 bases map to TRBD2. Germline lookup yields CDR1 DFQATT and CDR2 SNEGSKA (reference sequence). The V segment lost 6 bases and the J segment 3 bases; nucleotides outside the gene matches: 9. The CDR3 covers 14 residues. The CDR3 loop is CSASRSGGYYEQYF. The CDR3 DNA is TGCAGTGCCTCCCGAAGCGGGGGGTACTACGAGCAGTACTTC.

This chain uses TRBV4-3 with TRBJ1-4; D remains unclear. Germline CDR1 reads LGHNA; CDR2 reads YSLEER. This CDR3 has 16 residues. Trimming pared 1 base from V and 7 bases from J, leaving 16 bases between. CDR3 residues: CASSQARGGWGEKLFF. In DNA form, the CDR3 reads TGCGCCAGCAGCCAAGCCCGGGGTGGTTGGGGTGAAAAACTGTTTTTT.

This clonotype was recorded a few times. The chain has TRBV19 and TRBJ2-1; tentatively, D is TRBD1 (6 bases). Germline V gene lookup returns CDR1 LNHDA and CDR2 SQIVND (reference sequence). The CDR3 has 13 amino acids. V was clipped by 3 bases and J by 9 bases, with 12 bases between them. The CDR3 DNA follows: TGTGCCAGTAGTATCTTGGACAGCCCTGAGCAGTTCTTC. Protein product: CASSILDSPEQFF.

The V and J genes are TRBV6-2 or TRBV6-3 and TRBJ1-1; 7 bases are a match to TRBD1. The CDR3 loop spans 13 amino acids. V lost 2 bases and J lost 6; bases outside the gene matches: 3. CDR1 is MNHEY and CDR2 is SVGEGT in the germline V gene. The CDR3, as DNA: TGTGCCAGCAGTTACAGGGGGCCCGCTGAAGCTTTCTTT. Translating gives CASSYRGPAEAFF.

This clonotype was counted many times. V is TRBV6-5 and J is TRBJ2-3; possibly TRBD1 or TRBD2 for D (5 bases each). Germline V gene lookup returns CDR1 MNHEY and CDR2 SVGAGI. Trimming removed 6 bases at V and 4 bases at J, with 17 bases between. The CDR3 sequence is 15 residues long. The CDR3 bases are TGTGCCAGCAGGGCTTGGGAGTGGGACCCAGATACGCAGTATTTT. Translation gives CASRAWEWDPDTQYF.

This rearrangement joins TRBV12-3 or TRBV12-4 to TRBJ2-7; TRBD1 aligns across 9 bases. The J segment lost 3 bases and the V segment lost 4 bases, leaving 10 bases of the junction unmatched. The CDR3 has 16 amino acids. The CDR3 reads CASSSNQGTGFYEQYF. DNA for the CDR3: TGTGCCAGCAGTTCCAACCAAGGGACAGGGTTCTACGAGCAGTACTTC.

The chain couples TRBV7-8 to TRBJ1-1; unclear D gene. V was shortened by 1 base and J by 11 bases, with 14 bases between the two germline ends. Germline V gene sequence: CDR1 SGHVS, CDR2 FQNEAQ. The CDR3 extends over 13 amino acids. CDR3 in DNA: TGTGCCAGCAGCTTAGATGTTGGGCTAGGGGCTTTCTTT. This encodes CASSLDVGLGAFF.

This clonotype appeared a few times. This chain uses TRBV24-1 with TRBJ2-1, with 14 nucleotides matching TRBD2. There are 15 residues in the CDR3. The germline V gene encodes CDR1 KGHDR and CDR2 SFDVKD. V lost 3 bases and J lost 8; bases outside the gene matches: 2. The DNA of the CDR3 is TGTGCCACCAGTGATCCGGGACTAGCGGGGGATGAGCAGTTCTTC. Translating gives CATSDPGLAGDEQFF.

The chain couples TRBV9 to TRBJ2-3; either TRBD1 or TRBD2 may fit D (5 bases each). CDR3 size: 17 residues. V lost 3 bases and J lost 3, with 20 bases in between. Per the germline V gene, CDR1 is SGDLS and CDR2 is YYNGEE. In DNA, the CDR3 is TGTGCCAGCAGCGGGGGGAGCCGATCCCCCGGGACAGATACGCAGTATTTT. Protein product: CASSGGSRSPGTDTQYF.

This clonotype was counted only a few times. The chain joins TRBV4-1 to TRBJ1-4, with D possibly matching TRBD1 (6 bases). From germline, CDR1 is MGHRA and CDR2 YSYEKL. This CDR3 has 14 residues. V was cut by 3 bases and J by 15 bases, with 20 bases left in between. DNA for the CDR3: TGCGCCAGCAGCCACCCAGAAGGGGGGCGTCGGGTGTTTTTT. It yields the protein CASSHPEGGRRVFF.

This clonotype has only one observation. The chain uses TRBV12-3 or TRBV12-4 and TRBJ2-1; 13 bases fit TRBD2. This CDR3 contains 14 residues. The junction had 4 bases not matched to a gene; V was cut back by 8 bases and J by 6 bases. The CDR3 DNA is TGTGCCAGCGCACTAGCGGGGGGGCCCAATGAGCAGTTCTTC. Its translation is CASALAGGPNEQFF.

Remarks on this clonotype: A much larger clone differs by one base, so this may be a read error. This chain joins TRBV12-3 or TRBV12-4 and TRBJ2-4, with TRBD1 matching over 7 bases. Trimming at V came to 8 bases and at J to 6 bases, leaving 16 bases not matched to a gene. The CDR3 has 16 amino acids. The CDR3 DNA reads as TGTGCCAGCCAGGGGACAGTTGTTACATATGGAAACATTCAGTACTTC. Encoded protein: CASQGTVVTYGNIQYF.

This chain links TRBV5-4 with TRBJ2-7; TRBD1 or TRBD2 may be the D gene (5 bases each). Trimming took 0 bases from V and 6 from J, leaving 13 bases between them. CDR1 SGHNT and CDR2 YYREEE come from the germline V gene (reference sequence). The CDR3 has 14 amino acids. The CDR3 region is CASSLVGVGVEQYF. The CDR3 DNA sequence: TGTGCCAGCAGCTTGGTGGGGGTAGGGGTCGAGCAGTACTTC.

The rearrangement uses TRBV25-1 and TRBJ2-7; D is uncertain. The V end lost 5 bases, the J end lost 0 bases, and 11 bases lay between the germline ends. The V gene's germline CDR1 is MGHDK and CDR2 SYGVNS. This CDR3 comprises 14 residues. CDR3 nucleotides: TGTGCCAGCAGTTCCCGGACCGTCTCCTACGAGCAGTACTTC. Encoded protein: CASSSRTVSYEQYF.

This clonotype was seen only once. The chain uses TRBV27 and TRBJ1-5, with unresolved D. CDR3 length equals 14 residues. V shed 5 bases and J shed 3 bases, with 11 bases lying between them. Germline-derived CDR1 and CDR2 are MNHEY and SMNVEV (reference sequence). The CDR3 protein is CASSPSGYNQPQHF. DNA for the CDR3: TGTGCCAGCAGTCCGTCAGGTTACAATCAGCCCCAGCATTTT.

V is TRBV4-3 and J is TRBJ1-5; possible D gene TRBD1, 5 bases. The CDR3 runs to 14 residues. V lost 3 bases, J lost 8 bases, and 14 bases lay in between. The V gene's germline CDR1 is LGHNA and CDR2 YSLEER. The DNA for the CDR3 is TGCGCCAGCAGCCAGGACCGGGGCAGCGAGCCCCAGCATTTT. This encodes CASSQDRGSEPQHF.

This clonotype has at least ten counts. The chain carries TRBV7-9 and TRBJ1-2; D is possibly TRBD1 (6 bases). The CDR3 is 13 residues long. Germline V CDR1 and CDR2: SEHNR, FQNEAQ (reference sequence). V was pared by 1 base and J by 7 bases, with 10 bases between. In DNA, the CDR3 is TGTGCCAGCAGCTTAGGGGGGGCTGTTGGCTACACCTTC. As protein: CASSLGGAVGYTF. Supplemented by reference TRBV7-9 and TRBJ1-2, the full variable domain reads DTGVSQNPRHKITKRGQNVTFRCDPISEHNRLYWYRQTLGQGPEFLTYFQNEAQLEKSRLLSDRFSAERPKGSFSTLEIQRTEQGDSAMYLCASSLGGAVGYTFGSGTRLTVV.

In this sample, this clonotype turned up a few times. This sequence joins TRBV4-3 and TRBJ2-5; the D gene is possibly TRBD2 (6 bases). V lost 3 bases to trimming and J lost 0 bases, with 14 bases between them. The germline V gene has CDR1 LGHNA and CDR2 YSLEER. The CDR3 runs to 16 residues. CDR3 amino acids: CASSQGPGTDQETQYF. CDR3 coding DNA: TGCGCCAGCAGCCAGGGCCCCGGGACTGACCAAGAGACCCAGTACTTC.

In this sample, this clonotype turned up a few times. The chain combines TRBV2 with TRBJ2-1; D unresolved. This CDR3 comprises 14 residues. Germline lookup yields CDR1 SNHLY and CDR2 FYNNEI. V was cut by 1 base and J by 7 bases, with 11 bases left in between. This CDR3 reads CASSEGLGYNEQFF. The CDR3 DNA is TGTGCCAGCAGTGAAGGCTTGGGGTATAATGAGCAGTTCTTC.

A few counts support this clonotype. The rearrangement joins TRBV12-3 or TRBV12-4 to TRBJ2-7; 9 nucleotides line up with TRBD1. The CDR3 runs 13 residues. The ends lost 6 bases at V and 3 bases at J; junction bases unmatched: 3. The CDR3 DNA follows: TGTGCCAGCAGGGGGACAGGGAACTACGAGCAGTACTTC. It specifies CASRGTGNYEQYF.

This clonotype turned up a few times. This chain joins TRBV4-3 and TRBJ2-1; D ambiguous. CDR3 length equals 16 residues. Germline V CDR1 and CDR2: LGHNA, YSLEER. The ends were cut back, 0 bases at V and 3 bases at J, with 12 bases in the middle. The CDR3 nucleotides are TGCGCCAGCAGCCAAGAGCGCGGAACCAGCTACAATGAGCAGTTCTTC. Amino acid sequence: CASSQERGTSYNEQFF.

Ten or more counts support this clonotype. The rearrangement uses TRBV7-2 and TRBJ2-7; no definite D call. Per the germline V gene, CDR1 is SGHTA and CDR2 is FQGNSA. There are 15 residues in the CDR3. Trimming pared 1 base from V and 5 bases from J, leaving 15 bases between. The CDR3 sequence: CASSLGILPGNEQYF. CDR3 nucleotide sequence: TGTGCCAGCAGCTTAGGTATCCTCCCGGGCAACGAGCAGTACTTC.